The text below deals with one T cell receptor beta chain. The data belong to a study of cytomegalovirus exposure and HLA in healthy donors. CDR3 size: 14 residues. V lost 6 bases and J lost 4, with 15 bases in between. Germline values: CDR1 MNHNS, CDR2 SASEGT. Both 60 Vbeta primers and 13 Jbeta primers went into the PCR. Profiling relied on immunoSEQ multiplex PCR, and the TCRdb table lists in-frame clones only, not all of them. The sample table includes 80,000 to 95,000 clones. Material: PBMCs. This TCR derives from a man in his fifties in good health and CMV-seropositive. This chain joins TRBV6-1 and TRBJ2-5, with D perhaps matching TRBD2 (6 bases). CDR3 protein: CASRPTRRGETQYF. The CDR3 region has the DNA TGTGCCAGCAGACCCACTAGGAGGGGAGAGACCCAGTACTTC.